This T cell receptor (beta chain) stems from a study of blood T cell repertoires in COVID-19. Study background: Collection of acute and convalescent COVID-19 samples took place in the United States, Italy and Spain. From T cells, B-cell-depleted T cells, or PBMCs came the material, which was cDNA or gDNA.

Per the authors' pipeline: Reference gene primer amplification gave estimated nucleated cell counts. The assay was immunoSEQ multiplex PCR, and TCRdb's table has in-frame clones only and misses some. V, J and clone size are taken as reported in that table, and D and trimming were inferred from the DNA itself. The table lists approximately 69,000 clones, 82% of them singletons, with 12% to 15% in the top ten. The junction had 7 bases not matched to a gene; V was cut back by 4 bases and J by 3 bases. In germline, CDR1 is SGHRS, CDR2 YFSETQ. The CDR3 runs 15 residues. This clonotype was sampled from a woman older than 75 with acute or convalescent COVID-19. Sample: peripheral blood. The chain has TRBV5-1 and TRBJ2-7; 10 positions match TRBD1. The CDR3 DNA sequence: TGCGCCAGCAGCATAGGGACAGGGGCGTACTACGAGCAGTACTTC. Translated, it gives CASSIGTGAYYEQYF.